These T cell receptor beta chains were read from a single sample in a study of blood T cell repertoires in COVID-19. Profiled with immunoSEQ multiplex PCR; TCRdb holds only in-frame clones, not every one. The sample lists roughly 250,000 clones; around 87% were seen once. Sample: PBMCs or T cells enriched from blood (not recorded which). These receptor sequences come from a woman in her twenties or thirties with acute COVID-19. Both conserved end residues are part of each CDR3. The D gene is left open where the match is weak. Clone size is given for some rows only: seen once, a few or many times, or a class if the clone is expanded.

J,V,size,D,CDR3,DNA
TRBJ1-6,TRBV2,.,TRBD1,CASTTIRDRGVYNSPLHF,TGTGCCAGCACCACCATCCGGGACAGGGGAGTCTATAATTCACCCCTCCACTTT
TRBJ1-2,TRBV14,.,.,CASSQAPKGGGYTF,TGTGCCAGCAGCCAAGCTCCGAAAGGGGGTGGCTACACCTTC
TRBJ1-1,TRBV2,many,.,CATPRGSEDTEAFF,TGTGCCACCCCAAGGGGGTCCGAGGACACTGAAGCTTTCTTT
TRBJ2-3,TRBV2,.,.,CASSANGGPTDTQYF,TGTGCCAGCAGTGCTAACGGGGGGCCCACAGATACGCAGTATTTT
TRBJ2-7,TRBV6-2/TRBV6-3,.,.,CASSYSRGPYEQYF,TGTGCCAGCAGTTACTCACGTGGGCCCTACGAGCAGTACTTC
TRBJ2-2,TRBV28,.,.,CASISGGPNTGELFF,TGTGCCAGCATATCGGGGGGCCCGAACACCGGGGAGCTGTTTTTT
TRBJ1-6,TRBV5-1,.,.,CASSKDRINSPLHF,TGCGCCAGCAGTAAAGACAGAATCAATTCACCCCTCCACTTT
TRBJ2-1,TRBV6-5,.,.,CASSSGRHEQFF,TGTGCCAGCAGTTCGGGTAGGCATGAGCAGTTCTTC
TRBJ2-3,TRBV27,.,.,CASSRGDTQYF,TGTGCCAGCAGTCGGGGTGATACGCAGTATTTT
TRBJ2-1,TRBV7-2,.,TRBD1,CASSYDRAVYNEQFF,TGTGCCAGCAGCTACGACAGGGCTGTCTACAATGAGCAGTTCTTC
TRBJ1-4,TRBV18,.,.,CASSPVATNEKLFF,TGTGCCAGCTCACCAGTCGCAACTAATGAAAAACTGTTTTTT
TRBJ1-4,TRBV7-8,.,TRBD1,CASSRTGGLEKLFF,TGTGCCAGCAGCCGGACAGGGGGCCTTGAAAAACTGTTTTTT
TRBJ2-7,TRBV10-2,.,.,CASSEWVGASYEQYF,TGCGCCAGCAGTGAGTGGGTAGGGGCCTCCTACGAGCAGTACTTC
TRBJ1-2,TRBV2,.,.,CALREGSYGYTF,TGTGCCCTAAGGGAGGGAAGCTATGGCTACACCTTC
TRBJ2-5,TRBV5-1,.,TRBD2,CASSLGTSGSKQETQYF,TGCGCCAGCAGCTTGGGGACTAGCGGGAGTAAGCAAGAGACCCAGTACTTC
TRBJ2-5,TRBV5-1,.,.,CASSLRTGYWEETQYF,TGCGCCAGCAGCTTGCGTACAGGGTATTGGGAAGAGACCCAGTACTTC
TRBJ2-5,TRBV2,.,TRBD2,CASSGLAAYF,TGTGCCAGCAGTGGACTAGCGGCATACTTC
TRBJ1-3,TRBV7-2,once,.,CASSFSEQGNTIYF,TGTGCCAGCAGCTTTTCGGAACAGGGAAACACCATATATTTT
TRBJ2-3,TRBV7-9,.,TRBD2,CASSHPLAGVGTDTQYF,TGTGCCAGCAGCCACCCCCTAGCGGGAGTAGGCACAGATACGCAGTATTTT
TRBJ1-4,TRBV7-8,once,TRBD1,CASSLGRGEKLFF,TGTGCCAGCAGCTTGGGCAGGGGGGAAAAACTGTTTTTT
TRBJ1-5,TRBV19,.,.,CASSIVQRGNQPQHF,TGTGCCAGTAGTATAGTCCAGCGCGGCAATCAGCCCCAGCATTTT
TRBJ2-7,TRBV19,.,TRBD1,CASSSGQGVYEQYF,TGTGCCAGTAGCTCGGGACAGGGGGTCTACGAGCAGTACTTC
TRBJ2-7,TRBV5-1,.,TRBD1,CASSPDRGEQYF,TGCGCCAGCAGTCCGGACAGGGGCGAGCAGTACTTC
TRBJ2-7,TRBV5-4,.,TRBD2,CASSSRGRIDYERYF,TGTGCCAGCAGCTCGCGGGGGAGGATTGATTACGAGCGGTACTTC
TRBJ1-6,TRBV5-4,few,TRBD1,CASSLDRGRSPLHF,TGTGCCAGCAGCTTGGACAGGGGGCGATCACCCCTCCACTTT
TRBJ2-2,TRBV5-4,.,TRBD2,CASSRTSSGGELFF,TGTGCCAGCAGCCGGACTAGCTCAGGTGGGGAGCTGTTTTTT
TRBJ2-7,TRBV5-6,.,.,CASSTTVAYEQYF,TGTGCCAGCAGCACGACAGTGGCCTACGAGCAGTACTTC
TRBJ2-1,TRBV12-3/TRBV12-4,.,TRBD2,CASSLPGTSRPFF,TGTGCCAGCAGTTTACCTGGGACTAGTCGGCCGTTCTTC
TRBJ2-3,TRBV4-1,.,.,CASSTQTAADTQYF,TGCGCCAGCAGCACACAGACGGCTGCAGATACGCAGTATTTT